Listed below are T cell receptor beta chains from one sample, sequenced in a study of shared clonotypes between healthy human individuals. The assay was immunoSEQ multiplex PCR, and TCRdb's table has in-frame clones only and misses some. The table records some 2.1 million clones, over 85% of them present only once. Specimen: naive CD8+ T cells from PBMCs. Receptor source: a young man in good health. Some clones in this sample may be carry-over from other donors' samples. Each CDR3 is given with its conserved first and last residue. Fields, in order: clone size, D gene, J gene, V gene, CDR3 DNA, CDR3 protein. The D gene is left open where the match is weak. The size entry is marked missing in some rows and otherwise reads once, few, many or a size class.

>.|.|TRBJ2-7|TRBV7-8
TGTGCCAGCAGCTTAATAGGGTACGAGCAGTACTTC
CASSLIGYEQYF
>.|.|TRBJ2-3|TRBV13
TGTGCCAGCAGCCTGAGGGCCCTTAGCACAGATACGCAGTATTTT
CASSLRALSTDTQYF
>.|.|TRBJ2-2|TRBV25-1
TGTGCCAGCAGTGAAGGGGGAGGCACCGGGGAGCTGTTTTTT
CASSEGGGTGELFF
>.|TRBD2|TRBJ2-1|TRBV7-9
TGTGCCAGCAGCGCCTGGGCGGGAGGAGTGGGTGAGCAGTTCTTC
CASSAWAGGVGEQFF
>.|TRBD1|TRBJ1-2|TRBV28
TGTGCCAGCAGCGGAACAGGGGACTACTATGGCTACACCTTC
CASSGTGDYYGYTF
>.|.|TRBJ2-7|TRBV27
TGTGCCAGCAGTTACCAGGCATCCTACGAGCAGTACTTC
CASSYQASYEQYF
>.|.|TRBJ2-7|TRBV7-8
TGTGCCAGCAGCTCCGCCGGGAACGAGCAGTACTTC
CASSSAGNEQYF
>.|TRBD1|TRBJ2-5|TRBV4-1
TGCGCCAGCAGCCCGACCAGGGGGCCCCAAGTCGGAGAGACCCAGTACTTC
CASSPTRGPQVGETQYF
>.|.|TRBJ1-1|TRBV6-6
TGTGCCAGCAGTTCCGGGTTTCAAGGCACTGAAGCTTTCTTT
CASSSGFQGTEAFF
>.|.|TRBJ2-7|TRBV18
TGTGCCAGCTCACCCACTGCCCCCTACGAGCAGTACTTC
CASSPTAPYEQYF
>.|.|TRBJ1-3|TRBV9
TGTGCCAGCAGCGCACTTGAACGGCCCTCTGGAAACACCATATATTTT
CASSALERPSGNTIYF
>.|.|TRBJ2-6|TRBV7-9
TGTGCCAGCAGCTTAGCGGGGTTTTCCCCTGCCAACGTCCTGACTTTC
CASSLAGFSPANVLTF
>.|.|TRBJ2-1|TRBV2
TGTGCCAGCAGTGAGGTTCGGGGGGCCTCCTACAATGAGCAGTTCTTC
CASSEVRGASYNEQFF
>.|.|TRBJ2-7|TRBV4-1
TGCGCCAGCAGCCATCCAGCAGGACTTGAGGAGCAGTACTTC
CASSHPAGLEEQYF
>.|.|TRBJ2-1|TRBV7-6
TGTGCCAGCAGCTTAGGAGGAGGCGATGAGCAGTTCTTC
CASSLGGGDEQFF
>.|.|TRBJ2-7|TRBV5-1
TGCGCCAGCAGCTTGGATGGGGGGCTGATCGACGAGCAGTACTTC
CASSLDGGLIDEQYF
>.|TRBD1|TRBJ1-1|TRBV28
TGTGCCAGCAGGGACAGGGGTTCGCCCACTGAAGCTTTCTTT
CASRDRGSPTEAFF
>.|TRBD1|TRBJ1-1|TRBV6-5
TGTGCCAGCAGTTACTCGAAGGGACAGTTTGAAGCTTTCTTT
CASSYSKGQFEAFF
>.|.|TRBJ1-1|TRBV4-1
TGCGCCAGCAGCCAGGTTCATATGGGTGAAGCTTTCTTT
CASSQVHMGEAFF
>.|TRBD2|TRBJ2-3|TRBV5-4
TGTGCCAGCAGCTTAGGTCTAGCGGGAGGGGATACGCAGTATTTT
CASSLGLAGGDTQYF
>.|TRBD2|TRBJ2-7|TRBV7-9
TGTGCCAGCAGCTTAGGATCTAGCGGGATCGACTACGAGCAGTACTTC
CASSLGSSGIDYEQYF
>.|.|TRBJ2-1|TRBV28
TGTGCCAGCAGTTTATCGACGGTGAGGGGTGAGCAGTTCTTC
CASSLSTVRGEQFF
>.|TRBD2|TRBJ2-7|TRBV5-3
TGTGCCAGAAGCTGGGGACTAGCGGCCTCCTACGAGCAGTACTTC
CARSWGLAASYEQYF
>.|.|TRBJ1-1|TRBV21-1
TGTGCCAGCACGGACAACGGGAGTGCAGCTTTCTTT
CASTDNGSAAFF
>few|.|TRBJ1-1|TRBV11-2
TGTGCCAGCACCCTGGTAAGGGGGGACACTGAAGCTTTCTTT
CASTLVRGDTEAFF
>.|.|TRBJ1-5|TRBV9
TGTGCCAGCAGCGTAGGGACAGAGAATCAGCCCCAGCATTTT
CASSVGTENQPQHF
>.|.|TRBJ1-5|TRBV19
TGTGCCAGTAGTATAGGAGGGAGGGACGATCAGCCCCAGCATTTT
CASSIGGRDDQPQHF
>.|TRBD2|TRBJ2-1|TRBV9
TGTGCCAGCAGCGCTCCTACCGGGAGGGGGGAGCAGTTCTTC
CASSAPTGRGEQFF
>few|TRBD1|TRBJ1-1|TRBV30
TGTGCCTCGGGACAGGGTCGGTCTGAAGCTTTCTTT
CASGQGRSEAFF
>.|.|TRBJ1-5|TRBV9
TGTGCCAGCAGCCCAGCGGGGGGTTCCCAGCCCCAGCATTTT
CASSPAGGSQPQHF
>.|.|TRBJ1-2|TRBV27
TGTGCCAGCAGTATGATAGGAGCTAACTATGGCTACACCTTC
CASSMIGANYGYTF
>.|.|TRBJ2-1|TRBV27
TGTGCCAGCAGTCACCGGGACTGGGTTTTGGAGCAGTTCTTC
CASSHRDWVLEQFF
>.|.|TRBJ2-1|TRBV30
TGTGCCTGGAGTCTCAGGGAGCAGTTCTTC
CAWSLREQFF
>.|TRBD1|TRBJ2-7|TRBV28
TGTGCCAGCATGGGGACAGGGCTCCACGAGCAGTACTTC
CASMGTGLHEQYF
>.|.|TRBJ1-1|TRBV15
TGTGCCACCAGCACTAAGACAGGGAACACTGAAGCTTTCTTT
CATSTKTGNTEAFF
>.|.|TRBJ2-7|TRBV5-1
TGCGCCAGCAGCCTCCACCGGGAGTCCTACGAGCAGTACTTC
CASSLHRESYEQYF
>.|TRBD1|TRBJ2-2|TRBV10-3
TGTGCCATCAGTGTAGGGACAGCGAACACCGGGGAGCTGTTTTTT
CAISVGTANTGELFF
>.|TRBD2|TRBJ2-5|TRBV19
TGTGCCAGTAGTTATAGCGGGAGTAGGATCCAGTACTTC
CASSYSGSRIQYF
>.|TRBD2|TRBJ2-5|TRBV14
TGTGCCAGCAGCCAAGACGGGACTAGCGGTGGGGGGACCCAGTACTTC
CASSQDGTSGGGTQYF
>.|TRBD1|TRBJ1-4|TRBV29-1
TGCAGCGTTGATACAGGGGGCGGCGAAAAACTGTTTTTT
CSVDTGGGEKLFF
>.|.|TRBJ2-1|TRBV7-8
TGTGCCAGCAGCCCGAGTGGGTTCTACAATGAGCAGTTCTTC
CASSPSGFYNEQFF
>.|.|TRBJ2-3|TRBV6-5
TGTGCCAGCAGTTACACTGGACGGCCAGATACGCAGTATTTT
CASSYTGRPDTQYF
>.|.|TRBJ2-1|TRBV7-9
TGTGCCAGCAGCCAAGATTCGCTCGCCTACAATGAGCAGTTCTTC
CASSQDSLAYNEQFF
>.|.|TRBJ1-2|TRBV27
TGTGCCAGCAGTTTATCGGGGCGGTACGGGGGGCTCTATGGCTACACCTTC
CASSLSGRYGGLYGYTF
>.|TRBD1|TRBJ1-1|TRBV11-3
TGTGCCAGCAGCTTAGCTGCCGGGACAGGGGAGGACACTGAAGCTTTCTTT
CASSLAAGTGEDTEAFF
>.|.|TRBJ2-4|TRBV4-1
TGCGCCAGCAGCCAAGATGGGCGGCTAGCCAAAAACATTCAGTACTTC
CASSQDGRLAKNIQYF
>.|TRBD1|TRBJ1-2|TRBV27
TGTGCCAGCAGTTCGGATTGGACAGGGAACTATGGCTACACCTTC
CASSSDWTGNYGYTF
>.|TRBD2|TRBJ2-7|TRBV11-2
TGTGCCAGCAGCGTGGGACTAGCGGGCCGCTACTACGAGCAGTACTTC
CASSVGLAGRYYEQYF
>once|.|TRBJ2-2|TRBV14
TGTGCCAGCAGCCAATATCTCTCAGGGTCGCGGACCGGGGAGCTGTTTTTT
CASSQYLSGSRTGELFF
>.|TRBD2|TRBJ2-1|TRBV5-6
TGTGCCAGCAGCCGATCCTATGAATGGGGGACTAGAAGCTACAATGAGCAGTTCTTC
CASSRSYEWGTRSYNEQFF
>.|.|TRBJ2-1|TRBV7-3
TGTGCCAGCAGCTTCGGAGGGTCCAATGAGCAGTTCTTC
CASSFGGSNEQFF
>.|.|TRBJ2-7|TRBV5-4
TGTGCCAGCAGCCCTGGCCCCAGCGCTATGTCGGGAGAGCAGTACTTC
CASSPGPSAMSGEQYF
>.|.|TRBJ2-3|TRBV2
TGTGCCAGCACCCCGGGACTCGCAGGGGCGGATACGCAGTATTTT
CASTPGLAGADTQYF
>.|.|TRBJ1-3|TRBV10-3
TGTGCCATCACCCCCGACAGGAGCTCTGGAAACACCATATATTTT
CAITPDRSSGNTIYF
>.|TRBD2|TRBJ2-1|TRBV19
TGTGCCAGTAGTACCGGACTAGCGGAGCAGTTCTTC
CASSTGLAEQFF
>.|TRBD1|TRBJ1-5|TRBV28
TGTGCCAGCAGTTCCTGGGACAGCCAACCGAATCAGCCCCAGCATTTT
CASSSWDSQPNQPQHF
>.|TRBD2|TRBJ2-3|TRBV2
TGTGCCAAGGGACTAGCGCCCCGGGGCGTTAGCACAGATACGCAGTATTTT
CAKGLAPRGVSTDTQYF
>.|.|TRBJ1-2|TRBV9
TGTGCCAGCAGCGTAGTTAGCGGGGCAGGCGGAGGCTACACCTTC
CASSVVSGAGGGYTF
>.|.|TRBJ1-3|TRBV27
TGTGCCAGCAGTCCCTACCCAGCGGGGGGAAACACCATATATTTT
CASSPYPAGGNTIYF